The clone carrying this T cell receptor (beta chain) was detected a few times. TCRdb analysed the RACE reads with MiXCR anew, one entry per CDR3 protein. The sample lists 300,000 to 450,000 distinct CDR3 sequences, 4.5% to 6% seen once, with 2% to 3% in the top ten. The time point was: pre-sensitization, week 0. The sample's treatment: therapeutic diphenylcyclopropenone sensitization with weekly scalp DPC. The entry originates in a study of human T cells and chemical hapten exposure. Germline CDR1 KGHDR, CDR2 SFDVKD. Trimming shortened V by 5 bases and J by 5 bases, and 11 bases separated the two germline ends. CDR3 length equals 13 residues.

The sequencing used whole blood, collected in connection with sensitization to the hapten diphenylcyclopropenone (DPC). The receptor was isolated from a woman aged 50 to 65 with alopecia areata. Some clones in this sample may be carry-over from other donors' samples. The chain uses TRBV24-1 and TRBJ1-2; maybe TRBD1 (6 bases). The CDR3 loop reads CATSGGTLYGYTF. CDR3 nucleotide sequence: TGTGCCACCAGTGGAGGGACACTATATGGCTACACCTTC.